These 12 T cell receptor beta chains were sequenced from one sample in a study of blood T cell repertoires in COVID-19. Repertoires were generated with immunoSEQ multiplex PCR, while TCRdb's copy carries only in-frame clones and drops some. Of fewer than 250,000 clones listed, 75% to 85% are singletons. The material sequenced was peripheral blood. The receptors originated from a human donor in a cohort sampled during active COVID-19.

This chain links TRBV10-3 with TRBJ2-2; 16 bases line up with TRBD2. V shed 7 bases and J 5 bases; nucleotides not matched to a gene: 10. Germline assignment: CDR1 ENHRY and CDR2 SYGVKD. The CDR3 spans 18 residues. The CDR3 spells CAINEGGTSGGATGELFF. The CDR3 DNA reads as TGTGCCATCAACGAAGGTGGGACTAGCGGGGGGGCTACCGGGGAGCTGTTTTTT.

V usage is TRBV19 and J usage is TRBJ2-7; 7 bases map to TRBD1. CDR3 length: 14 amino acids. V shed 3 bases, J shed 7 bases, and the junction held 9 bases outside the gene matches. Germline assignment: CDR1 LNHDA and CDR2 SQIVND (reference sequence). CDR3 DNA: TGTGCCAGTAGTATCACCGGGACAGCTGGGGAGCAGTACTTC. It codes for CASSITGTAGEQYF.

The genes are TRBV6-4 and TRBJ2-3, with 9 bases that match TRBD2. Germline V gene sequence: CDR1 MRHNA, CDR2 SNTAGT. The CDR3 sequence is 14 residues long. After removal of 7 bases from V and 2 bases from J, the junction contained 4 bases not matched to a gene. DNA of the CDR3: TGTGCCAGCAACCCTAGCGGGGACACAGATACGCAGTATTTT. Translation gives CASNPSGDTDTQYF.

The rearrangement links TRBV10-3 to TRBJ1-4, with TRBD1 matching over 7 bases. CDR1 is ENHRY and CDR2 is SYGVKD in the germline V gene. This CDR3 spans 13 amino acids. The V segment lost 6 bases and the J segment 8 bases; nucleotides outside the gene matches: 6. CDR3 region: CAIRGQRGEKLFF. In nucleotides, the CDR3 is TGTGCCATCAGGGGACAGCGAGGGGAAAAACTGTTTTTT.

The CDR3 nucleotides read TGCGCCAGCAGTGAGTCGACGGGATGGAATAGAAATGAGCAGTTCTTC. It translates to CASSESTGWNRNEQFF. This sequence joins TRBV10-2 and TRBJ2-1, with a tentative D call TRBD2 (5 bases). Per germline, CDR1 WSHSY and CDR2 SAAADI. V lost 0 bases and J lost 7, with 16 bases in between. This CDR3 region has 16 residues.

The chain uses TRBV3-1 (or the pseudogene TRBV3-2) and TRBJ1-6; 7 bases map to TRBD1. Per germline, CDR1 LGHDT and CDR2 YNNKEL (reference sequence). With V trimmed by 5 bases and J by 6 bases, 4 bases remained unmatched. This CDR3 has 14 amino acids. CDR3 sequence (DNA): TGTGCCAGCAGCTCCCGGGACAGTAATTCACCCCTCCACTTT. Translated: CASSSRDSNSPLHF.

The J gene is TRBJ1-1, the V gene TRBV5-1; 12 bases are a match to TRBD1. With V trimmed by 3 bases and J by 5 bases, 8 bases remained unmatched. Germline CDR1 SGHRS, CDR2 YFSETQ. The CDR3 sequence is 16 residues long. CDR3 sequence (DNA): TGCGCCAGCAGCTCCGGGACAGGGGGCCGGGGGACTGAAGCTTTCTTT. It translates to CASSSGTGGRGTEAFF.

The chain joins TRBV9 to TRBJ2-3, with 8 bases lining up with TRBD2. Germline V lookup: CDR1 SGDLS, CDR2 YYNGEE. Trimming cost V 2 bases and J 6 bases; bases outside gene matches: 5. CDR3 length: 14 amino acids. The CDR3 DNA follows: TGTGCCAGCAGCGTCGGGAGGGGGGACGATACGCAGTATTTT. Translating it yields CASSVGRGDDTQYF.

In DNA form, the CDR3 reads TGCGCCAGCAGCTTGGGGGGACTAGCGGGGAGCTACGACAATGAGCAGTTCTTC. Translated: CASSLGGLAGSYDNEQFF. J is TRBJ2-1 and V is TRBV5-1; 13 bases fit TRBD2. Germline trimming cut 0 bases from V and 5 bases from J; bases unmatched to any gene: 8. The germline V gene encodes CDR1 SGHRS and CDR2 YFSETQ. The CDR3 extends over 18 amino acids.

This chain links TRBV25-1 with TRBJ2-2, with unresolved D. V was shortened by 4 bases and J by 8 bases, with 14 bases between the two germline ends. Germline loops: CDR1 MGHDK, CDR2 SYGVNS. The CDR3 totals 14 residues. CDR3 sequence: CASSGEISRGELFF. The CDR3 DNA reads TGTGCCAGCAGTGGAGAGATCAGCAGGGGGGAGCTGTTTTTT.

This clone was detected only a few times. The CDR3 DNA is TGTGCCAGCAGTGAACGGGGTCGGTCCCAGCATTTT. Translating it yields CASSERGRSQHF. The chain joins TRBV6-1 to TRBJ1-5; D is unresolved. The CDR3 totals 12 residues. Germline lookup yields CDR1 MNHNS and CDR2 SASEGT. V shed 2 bases and J shed 11 bases, with 10 bases lying between them.

This sequence joins TRBV14 and TRBJ1-6, with D possibly being TRBD1 (6 bases). The CDR3 has 20 residues. V shed 0 bases and J shed 0 bases, with 18 bases lying between them. CDR1 and CDR2 from the germline V gene are SGHDN and FVKESK. The CDR3 reads CASSQDRGGDLTSYNSPLHF. The CDR3 DNA reads as TGTGCCAGCAGCCAAGACAGGGGTGGGGATCTGACCTCCTATAATTCACCCCTCCACTTT. The whole variable domain, remainder taken from reference TRBV14 and TRBJ1-6, is EAGVTQFPSHSVIEKGQTVTLRCDPISGHDNLYWYRRVMGKEIKFLLHFVKESKQDESGMPNNRFLAERTGGTYSTLKVQPAELEDSGVYFCASSQDRGGDLTSYNSPLHFGNGTRLTVT.